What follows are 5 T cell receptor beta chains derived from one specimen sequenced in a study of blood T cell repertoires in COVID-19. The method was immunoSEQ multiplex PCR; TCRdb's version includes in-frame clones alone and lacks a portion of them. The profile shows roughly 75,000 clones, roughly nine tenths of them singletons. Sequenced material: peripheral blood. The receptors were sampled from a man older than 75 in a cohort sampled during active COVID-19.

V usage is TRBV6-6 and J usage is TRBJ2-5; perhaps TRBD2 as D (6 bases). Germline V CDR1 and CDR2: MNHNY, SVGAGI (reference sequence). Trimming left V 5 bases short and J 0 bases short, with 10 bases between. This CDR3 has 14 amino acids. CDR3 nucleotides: TGTGCCAGCAGTCCACGACTAGACCAAGAGACCCAGTACTTC. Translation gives CASSPRLDQETQYF.

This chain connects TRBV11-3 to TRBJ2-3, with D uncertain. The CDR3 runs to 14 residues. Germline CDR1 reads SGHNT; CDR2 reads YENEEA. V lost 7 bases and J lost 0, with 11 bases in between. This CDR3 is CASNSPRSTDTQYF. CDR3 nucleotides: TGTGCCAGCAACTCGCCACGTAGCACAGATACGCAGTATTTT.

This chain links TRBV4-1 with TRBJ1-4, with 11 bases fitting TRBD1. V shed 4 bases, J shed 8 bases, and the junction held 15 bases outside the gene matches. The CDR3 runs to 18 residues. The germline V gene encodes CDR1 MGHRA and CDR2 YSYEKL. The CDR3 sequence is CASSLLLPGQGVGEKLFF. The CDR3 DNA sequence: TGCGCCAGCAGCCTCCTGCTCCCGGGACAGGGGGTAGGAGAAAAACTGTTTTTT.

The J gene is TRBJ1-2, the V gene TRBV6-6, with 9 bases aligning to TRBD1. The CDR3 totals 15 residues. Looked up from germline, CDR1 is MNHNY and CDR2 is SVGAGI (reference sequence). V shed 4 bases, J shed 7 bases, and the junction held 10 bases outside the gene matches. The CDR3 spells CASSLPTGGLGGYTF. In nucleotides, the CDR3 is TGTGCCAGCAGTTTACCGACAGGGGGACTCGGTGGCTACACCTTC.

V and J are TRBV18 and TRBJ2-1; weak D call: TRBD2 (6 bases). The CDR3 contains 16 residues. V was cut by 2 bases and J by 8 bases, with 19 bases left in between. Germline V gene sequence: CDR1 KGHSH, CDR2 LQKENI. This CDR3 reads CASSPRRGSRGDEQFF. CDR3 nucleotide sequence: TGTGCCAGCTCACCAAGGAGGGGCTCGCGAGGTGATGAGCAGTTCTTC.